The clone carrying this TCR beta chain has only a few counts. This sample is part of a study of regulatory T cells in long-lasting Graves disease. Sequencing libraries for TCR beta were prepared with iRepertoire HTBI primers and Arm-PCR of CDR3 regions. MiXCR was run by TCRdb on the multiplex PCR reads, yielding one entry per CDR3 protein. Of 400,000 to 500,000 distinct CDR3 sequences in the sample, about 20% were seen once. The germline V gene encodes CDR1 SGHNT and CDR2 YYREEE (reference sequence). Trimming took 1 base from V and 8 from J, leaving 16 bases between them. This CDR3 comprises 15 residues. The time point: persistent/refractory GD, antithyroid drugs over 5 years with positive TRAb. There was RNA extracted from PBMCs, and the TCR library was made from it.

The genes are TRBV5-4 and TRBJ2-4; tentative D call: TRBD2 (6 bases). The clonotype was recovered from a female donor with Graves disease. This sample comprised peripheral blood mononuclear cells (PBMCs), obtained when the disease was refractory, from a patient treated with antithyroid drugs. In DNA, the CDR3 is TGTGCCAGCAGCTTGTTCGGGGGTCCAAACGACATTCAGTACTTC. This sequence encodes CASSLFGGPNDIQYF.